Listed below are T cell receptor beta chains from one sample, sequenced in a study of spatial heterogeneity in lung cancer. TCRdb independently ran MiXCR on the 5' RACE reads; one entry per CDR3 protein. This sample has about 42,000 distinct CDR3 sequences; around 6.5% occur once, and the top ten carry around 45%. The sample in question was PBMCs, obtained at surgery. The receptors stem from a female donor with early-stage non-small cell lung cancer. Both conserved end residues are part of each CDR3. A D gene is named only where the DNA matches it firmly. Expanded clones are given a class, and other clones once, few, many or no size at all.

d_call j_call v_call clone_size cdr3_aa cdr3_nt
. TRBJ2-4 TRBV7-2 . CASSFSRGTKNIQYF TGTGCCAGCAGCTTTAGCAGGGGTACCAAAAACATTCAGTACTTC
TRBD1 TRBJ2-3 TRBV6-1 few CASSIGTAKTDTQYF TGTGCCAGCAGTATAGGGACAGCCAAGACAGATACGCAGTATTTT
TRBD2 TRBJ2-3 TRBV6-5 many CASSRTSGGALDTQYF TGTGCCAGCAGCAGGACTAGCGGGGGGGCCTTAGATACGCAGTATTTT
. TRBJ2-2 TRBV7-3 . CASHQGLNTGELFF TGTGCCTCCCATCAGGGTCTGAACACCGGGGAGCTGTTTTTT
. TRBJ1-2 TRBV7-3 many CASSLQTGAGFGYTF TGTGCCAGCAGCTTACAGACTGGGGCAGGGTTTGGCTACACCTTC
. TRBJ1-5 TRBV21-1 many CASSPRDRETLYSNQPQHF TGTGCCAGCAGCCCCCGGGACAGGGAAACCCTCTATAGCAATCAGCCCCAGCATTTT
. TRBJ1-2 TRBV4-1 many CASSQVTERTNYGYTF TGCGCCAGCAGCCAAGTCACGGAGAGAACTAACTATGGCTACACCTTC
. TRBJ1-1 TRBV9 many CASSVAVNTEAFF TGTGCCAGCAGCGTAGCGGTGAACACTGAAGCTTTCTTT
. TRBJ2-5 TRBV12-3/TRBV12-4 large CASSPFGLPDSETQYF TGTGCCAGCAGTCCATTTGGACTACCGGATTCCGAGACCCAGTACTTC
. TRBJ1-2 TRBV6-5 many CASSYSIQPNYGYTF TGTGCCAGCAGTTACTCGATTCAGCCCAACTATGGCTACACCTTC
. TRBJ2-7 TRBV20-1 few CSARRQLPYQEQYF TGCAGTGCTAGACGACAACTTCCCTACCAGGAGCAGTACTTC
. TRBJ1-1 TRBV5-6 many CASSIGATEAFF TGTGCCAGCAGTATAGGGGCTACTGAAGCTTTCTTT
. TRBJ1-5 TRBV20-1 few CSARVGQPQHF TGCAGTGCTAGAGTCGGGCAGCCCCAGCATTTT
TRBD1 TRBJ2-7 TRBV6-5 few CASRREGGKSEQYF TGTGCCAGCCGAAGGGAAGGGGGCAAGAGCGAGCAGTACTTC
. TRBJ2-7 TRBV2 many CASALSYEQYF TGTGCCAGCGCCCTCTCCTACGAGCAGTACTTC
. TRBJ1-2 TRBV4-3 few CASSPIGKPGYNHLGYTF TGCGCCAGCAGCCCCATCGGTAAACCAGGCTACAATCACCTTGGCTACACCTTC
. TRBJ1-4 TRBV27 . CTSSFARTPNEKLFF TGTACCAGCAGTTTTGCCCGAACCCCAAATGAAAAACTGTTTTTT
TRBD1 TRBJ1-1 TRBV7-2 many CASSSRQGQNTEAFF TGTGCCAGCAGCTCCCGACAGGGCCAGAACACTGAAGCTTTCTTT
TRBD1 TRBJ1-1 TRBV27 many CASSPDRGFTEAFF TGTGCCAGCAGTCCCGACAGGGGATTCACTGAAGCTTTCTTT
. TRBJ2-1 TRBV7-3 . CASSLGLVGGRSEQFF TGTGCCAGCAGCTTAGGGCTTGTAGGGGGACGGAGTGAGCAGTTCTTC
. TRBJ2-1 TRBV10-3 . CAISGLRDYNEQFF TGTGCCATCAGTGGGCTGCGGGACTACAATGAGCAGTTCTTC
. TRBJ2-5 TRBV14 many CASSRTRQETQYF TGTGCCAGCAGCCGAACCCGGCAAGAGACCCAGTACTTC
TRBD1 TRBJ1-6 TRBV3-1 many CASSQRDRGNSPLHF TGTGCCAGCAGCCAACGGGACAGGGGCAATTCACCCCTCCACTTT
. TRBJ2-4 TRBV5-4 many CASSLGGAVGSFIQYF TGTGCCAGCAGCTTGGGCGGCGCAGTCGGTTCCTTCATTCAGTACTTC
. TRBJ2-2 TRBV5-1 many CASSLQGTGELFF TGCGCCAGCAGCTTGCAGGGAACCGGGGAGCTGTTTTTT
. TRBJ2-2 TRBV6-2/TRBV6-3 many CASSYLGGANTGELFF TGTGCCAGCAGTTACCTGGGGGGGGCCAACACCGGGGAGCTGTTTTTT
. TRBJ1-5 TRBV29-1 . CSVGHSQPQHF TGCAGCGTTGGACACAGCCAGCCCCAGCATTTT
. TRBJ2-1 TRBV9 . CASSVGLGDYNEQFF TGTGCCAGCAGCGTAGGGCTAGGGGATTACAATGAGCAGTTCTTC
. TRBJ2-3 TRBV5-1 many CASSLAGGSTDTQYF TGCGCCAGCAGCTTGGCAGGGGGGAGCACAGATACGCAGTATTTT
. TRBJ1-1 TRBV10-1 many CASSERGGAEAFF TGCGCCAGCAGTGAACGGGGAGGCGCTGAAGCTTTCTTT
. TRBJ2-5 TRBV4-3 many CASSQEGSETQYF TGCGCCAGCAGCCAAGAGGGGTCAGAGACCCAGTACTTC
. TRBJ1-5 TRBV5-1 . CASSLDRPGKQENQPQHF TGCGCCAGCAGCTTGGACCGCCCCGGGAAACAGGAAAATCAGCCCCAGCATTTT
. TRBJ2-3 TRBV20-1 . CSAAGTGVFDTQYF TGCAGTGCGGCCGGGACTGGGGTTTTTGATACGCAGTATTTT
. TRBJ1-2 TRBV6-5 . CASSYSMYQDYGYTF TGTGCCAGCAGTTACTCGATGTATCAGGACTATGGCTACACCTTC